These 14 T cell receptor beta chains were sequenced from one sample in a study of T cell repertoires in cytomegalovirus infection. TCRdb re-called the reads through MiXCR, storing one row per CDR3 protein. The profile covers around 310,000 distinct CDR3 sequences, with about 29% appearing a single time and about 19% taken by the ten largest. These receptors are not linked to any known antigen. The material sequenced was cultured PBMCs, taken from culture after CMV antigen stimulation. The receptors derive from a human donor in good health (CMV status not recorded). Some clones in this sample may be carry-over from other donors' samples.

This clonotype was counted only a few times. J is TRBJ2-1 and V is TRBV7-2; 7 nucleotides align to TRBD2. The CDR3 runs to 16 residues. Germline trimming cut 2 bases from V and 3 bases from J; bases unmatched to any gene: 7. Germline-derived CDR1 and CDR2 are SGHTA and FQGNSA. DNA of the CDR3: TGTGCCAGCAGCTTAACCCCACTAGCGAGCTACAATGAGCAGTTCTTC. This sequence encodes CASSLTPLASYNEQFF.

V and J are TRBV28 and TRBJ1-5, with TRBD1 matching 8 bases. CDR1 and CDR2 from the germline V gene are MDHEN and SYDVKM. V trimming: 6 bases; J trimming: 0 bases; junction bases outside the gene matches: 10. This CDR3 spans 17 amino acids. CDR3 sequence: CASRPSTGVSSNQPQHF. CDR3 bases: TGTGCCAGCAGGCCTTCGACAGGGGTGAGTAGCAATCAGCCCCAGCATTTT.

This clonotype appeared many times. The rearrangement links TRBV7-6 to TRBJ2-1; possibly TRBD1 for D (7 bases). The V end was cut by 0 bases, the J end by 5 bases, with 17 bases between. CDR1 is SGHVS and CDR2 is FNYEAQ in the germline V gene. This CDR3 spans 17 amino acids. The CDR3 DNA is TGTGCCAGCAGCTTAGCGCGGGACAGAACCTGGAACAATGAGCAGTTCTTC. Protein: CASSLARDRTWNNEQFF.

The chain is built from TRBV20-1 and TRBJ2-5, with 9 bases identical to TRBD2. Unmatched junction bases numbered 16, after V lost 5 bases and J lost 9 bases. In germline, CDR1 is DFQATT, CDR2 SNEGSKA (reference sequence). The CDR3 has 15 residues. The CDR3 loop is CSAGSGTSSWGAQYF. The CDR3 nucleotides read TGCAGTGCTGGTAGCGGGACTAGCTCCTGGGGGGCCCAGTACTTC.

This clonotype was picked up one time. This chain's CDR3 is CAIGGPSGMNTEAFF. CDR3 DNA: TGTGCCATCGGGGGGCCCTCGGGAATGAACACTGAAGCTTTCTTT. The genes are TRBV10-3 and TRBJ1-1, with a possible D match to TRBD1 (6 bases). Deletions cut 8 bases from V and 0 bases from J, with 16 bases between. The CDR3 consists of 15 residues. CDR1 and CDR2 from the germline V gene are ENHRY and SYGVKD.

This clonotype was seen a few times. V is TRBV7-9 and J is TRBJ2-5, with 8 bases that match TRBD2. The CDR3 covers 15 residues. The V gene's germline CDR1 is SEHNR and CDR2 FQNEAQ (reference sequence). J lost 6 bases, V lost 0 bases, and 6 bases had no gene match. The CDR3 loop reads CASSLALAGGQTQYF. Written as DNA, the CDR3 is TGTGCCAGCAGCTTAGCATTGGCGGGGGGACAGACCCAGTACTTC. The full variable domain, with the rest looked up from reference TRBV7-9 and TRBJ2-5, is DTGVSQNPRHKITKRGQNVTFRCDPISEHNRLYWYRQTLGQGPEFLTYFQNEAQLEKSRLLSDRFSAERPKGSFSTLEIQRTEQGDSAMYLCASSLALAGGQTQYFGPGTRLLVL.

The chain combines TRBV4-1 with TRBJ1-1, with 7 bases aligning to TRBD1. V trimming: 0 bases; J trimming: 8 bases; junction bases outside the gene matches: 12. This CDR3 has 16 residues. Germline CDR1 and CDR2: MGHRA and YSYEKL. The CDR3: CASSQDGRGTAEEAFF. The CDR3 DNA follows: TGCGCCAGCAGCCAAGATGGTCGGGGGACAGCAGAGGAAGCTTTCTTT.

The J gene is TRBJ1-1, the V gene TRBV7-3; D is unresolved. CDR1 and CDR2 (germline): SGHTA, FQGTGA. The length of the CDR3 is 11 residues. Trimming cost V 4 bases and J 7 bases, with 7 bases left between them. The CDR3 protein is CASSSGSEAFF. The CDR3 DNA reads TGTGCCAGCAGCTCCGGCAGTGAAGCTTTCTTT.

V gene TRBV15 combines with J gene TRBJ2-7, with a weak D call TRBD2 (6 bases). V lost 3 bases and J lost 2, with 20 bases in between. The CDR3 sequence is 17 residues long. Germline CDR1 is LNHNV and CDR2 is YYDKDF (reference sequence). CDR3 in DNA: TGTGCCACCAGCAGTAAGTTCGGGCTAGCGACCACCTACGAGCAGTACTTC. The encoded protein is CATSSKFGLATTYEQYF.

This chain links TRBV6-2 or TRBV6-3 with TRBJ2-1; 10 nucleotides align to TRBD2. The germline CDR1 and CDR2 sequences are MNHEY and SVGEGT. The CDR3 totals 15 residues. The J segment lost 3 bases and the V segment lost 8 bases, leaving 7 bases of the junction unmatched. The chain's CDR3 is CASSALAGYYNEQFF. DNA for the CDR3: TGTGCCAGCTCCGCACTAGCGGGATACTACAATGAGCAGTTCTTC.

The chain links TRBV5-1 to TRBJ2-3, with a possible D match to TRBD1 (5 bases). V lost 2 bases and J lost 5, with 15 bases in between. The V gene's germline CDR1 is SGHRS and CDR2 YFSETQ. This CDR3 contains 15 residues. CDR3 amino acids: CASSFRTRAQDTQYF. The DNA for the CDR3 is TGCGCCAGCAGCTTCCGGACAAGGGCCCAAGATACGCAGTATTTT. Using reference TRBV5-1 and TRBJ2-3 for the parts outside the CDR3, the full variable domain is KAGVTQTPRYLIKTRGQQVTLSCSPISGHRSVSWYQQTPGQGLQFLFEYFSETQRNKGNFPGRFSGRQFSNSRSEMNVSTLELGDSALYLCASSFRTRAQDTQYFGPGTRLTVL.

This clonotype appeared a few times. The chain is built from TRBV20-1 and TRBJ2-1; 10 positions match TRBD1. This CDR3 is built from 13 residues. The V gene end was trimmed by 4 bases and the J gene end by 7 bases; junction bases not matched to a gene: 4. CDR1 is DFQATT, CDR2 SNEGSKA, per germline (reference sequence). Written as DNA, the CDR3 is TGCAGTGCTATGACAGGGGGCAGGAATGAGCAGTTCTTC. Its translation: CSAMTGGRNEQFF.

This clonotype came up a few times. The V call is TRBV12-3 or TRBV12-4, the J call TRBJ1-3; D is unresolved. The CDR3 totals 11 residues. With 6 bases removed from V and 4 bases from J, the gap between germline ends came to 4 bases. The CDR3 sequence: CASRPGNTIYF. The CDR3 coding sequence is TGTGCCAGCAGGCCGGGAAACACCATATATTTT.

This clonotype has at least ten counts. The CDR3 coding sequence is TGTGCCAGCAGCCCACTTACTACAGAGCGCCGGGCCGGGGAGCTGTTTTTT. Its translation is CASSPLTTERRAGELFF. The chain is built from TRBV4-2 and TRBJ2-2, with D unresolved. V shed 4 bases and J shed 6 bases, with 21 bases lying between them. Germline V CDR1 and CDR2: LGHNA, YNFKEQ. This CDR3 spans 17 amino acids.